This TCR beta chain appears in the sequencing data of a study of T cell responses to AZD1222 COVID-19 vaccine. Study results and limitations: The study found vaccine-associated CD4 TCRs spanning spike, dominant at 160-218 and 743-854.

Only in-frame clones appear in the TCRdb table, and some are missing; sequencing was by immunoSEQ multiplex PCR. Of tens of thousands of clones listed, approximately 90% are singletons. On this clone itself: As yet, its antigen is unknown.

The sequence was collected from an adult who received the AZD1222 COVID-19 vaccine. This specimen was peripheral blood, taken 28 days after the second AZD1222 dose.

The CDR3 spells CASSYSIEPVGYTF. CDR3 in DNA: TGTGCCAGCAGTTACTCGATAGAACCCGTTGGCTACACCTTC. The genes are TRBV6-5 and TRBJ1-2; D is undetermined. The V gene's germline CDR1 is MNHEY and CDR2 SVGAGI. V was shortened by 0 bases and J by 7 bases, with 12 bases between the two germline ends. The CDR3 contains 14 residues.